The next 10 T cell receptor beta chains were all read from a single sample in a study of cytomegalovirus exposure and HLA in healthy donors. Primers: 60 Vbeta forward and 13 Jbeta reverse. The protocol was immunoSEQ multiplex PCR, while the TCRdb copy is restricted to in-frame clones and leaves out a portion. The sample lists around 70,000 clones; around three quarters were seen once. The specimen was PBMCs. Receptors were obtained from a male donor in good health and CMV-seropositive.

The CDR3 here is CASSFSGGLAAEQYF. DNA of the CDR3: TGTGCCAGCAGCTTTAGTGGGGGACTAGCAGCCGAGCAGTACTTC. The V call is TRBV9, the J call TRBJ2-7, with 9 bases that match TRBD2. The CDR3 is 15 residues long. V gave up 4 bases and J gave up 6 bases; unmatched junction bases: 11. The germline gives CDR1 SGDLS, CDR2 YYNGEE. Full variable domain (remainder filled in from reference TRBV9 and TRBJ2-7): DSGVTQTPKHLITATGQRVTLRCSPRSGDLSVYWYQQSLDQGLQFLIQYYNGEERAKGNILERFSAQQFPDLHSELNLSSLELGDSALYFCASSFSGGLAAEQYFGPGTRLTVT.

As DNA, the CDR3 is TGTGCCAGCCGCCCGGGCAGGGGTCCGTCTGGGGCCAACGTCCTGACTTTC. Protein sequence: CASRPGRGPSGANVLTF. The rearrangement joins TRBV7-3 to TRBJ2-6; tentatively, D is TRBD1 (6 bases). Germline V gene data show CDR1 as SGHTA and CDR2 as FQGTGA. Deletions cut 8 bases from V and 1 base from J, with 18 bases between. This CDR3 is 17 amino acids long.

The chain employs TRBV5-1 and TRBJ2-1, with 8 bases lining up with TRBD2. Trimming took 4 bases from V and 7 from J; bases not matched to a gene: 10. The CDR3 is made up of 15 amino acids. CDR1 and CDR2 (germline): SGHRS, YFSETQ. CDR3 sequence reads: CASSPEGLANNEQFF. The CDR3 DNA follows: TGCGCCAGCAGCCCGGAAGGACTAGCTAATAATGAGCAGTTCTTC. Drawing the rest from reference TRBV5-1 and TRBJ2-1, the complete variable domain is KAGVTQTPRYLIKTRGQQVTLSCSPISGHRSVSWYQQTPGQGLQFLFEYFSETQRNKGNFPGRFSGRQFSNSRSEMNVSTLELGDSALYLCASSPEGLANNEQFFGPGTRLTVL.

The rearrangement joins TRBV28 to TRBJ2-3; 8 nucleotides align to TRBD2. This CDR3 comprises 15 residues. Germline V gene lookup returns CDR1 MDHEN and CDR2 SYDVKM. Losses at the gene ends were 5 bases for V and 3 bases for J; bases not matched to a gene: 7. This chain's CDR3 is CASSHGGAGTDTQYF. DNA for the CDR3: TGTGCCAGCAGTCACGGGGGGGCCGGGACAGATACGCAGTATTTT. Using reference TRBV28 and TRBJ2-3 for the parts outside the CDR3, the full variable domain is DVKVTQSSRYLVKRTGEKVFLECVQDMDHENMFWYRQDPGLGLRLIYFSYDVKMKEKGDIPEGYSVSREKKERFSLILESASTNQTSMYLCASSHGGAGTDTQYFGPGTRLTVL.

The rearrangement joins TRBV9 to TRBJ1-2; D uncertain. Germline V gene lookup returns CDR1 SGDLS and CDR2 YYNGEE. CDR3 length: 14 amino acids. V gave up 0 bases and J gave up 4 bases, with 10 bases separating them. CDR3: CASSVGGSSYGYTF. In nucleotides, the CDR3 is TGTGCCAGCAGCGTAGGAGGGTCTAGCTATGGCTACACCTTC.

This chain uses TRBV2 with TRBJ2-7; the match to TRBD1 covers 9 bases. The trim removed 10 bases at V and 3 bases at J, leaving 7 bases unmatched. The length of the CDR3 is 13 residues. Germline V lookup: CDR1 SNHLY, CDR2 FYNNEI. For the CDR3, the DNA is TGTGCCACCACAGGGGGCTACTTCTACGAGCAGTACTTC. Its translation: CATTGGYFYEQYF.

The rearrangement links TRBV5-1 to TRBJ2-2; TRBD2 matches 7 bases. Germline V lookup: CDR1 SGHRS, CDR2 YFSETQ. The CDR3 loop spans 17 amino acids. V lost 4 bases to trimming and J lost 0 bases; unmatched junction nucleotides: 9. The DNA for the CDR3 is TGCGCCAGCAGCGGGGGGGTGACAGCGTCGAACACCGGGGAGCTGTTTTTT. This codes for CASSGGVTASNTGELFF.

The chain uses TRBV2 and TRBJ2-1, with 12 bases identical to TRBD2. Germline loops: CDR1 SNHLY, CDR2 FYNNEI. This CDR3 contains 15 residues. V was pared by 7 bases and J by 7 bases, with 8 bases of the junction left unmatched. CDR3 residues: CASKYSGLAGNEQFF. The CDR3 DNA follows: TGTGCCAGCAAGTATTCGGGACTAGCGGGTAATGAGCAGTTCTTC.

The rearrangement joins TRBV5-6 to TRBJ2-5; TRBD2 matches 8 bases. This CDR3 has 15 amino acids. V shed 0 bases and J 2 bases; nucleotides not matched to a gene: 3. Per the germline V gene, CDR1 is SGHDT and CDR2 is YYEEEE. CDR3 coding DNA: TGTGCCAGCAGCTTGGGGCCGGGGGGGCAAGAGACCCAGTACTTC. Its protein product is CASSLGPGGQETQYF.

V gene TRBV5-8 combines with J gene TRBJ2-4; 12 positions agree with TRBD1. Germline lookup yields CDR1 SGHTS and CDR2 YDEGEE. V was pared by 3 bases and J by 7 bases, with 5 bases of the junction left unmatched. The CDR3 covers 15 residues. The CDR3, as DNA: TGTGCCAGCAGCTGGATGGGACAGGGGGCGAACATTCAGTACTTC. Translating gives CASSWMGQGANIQYF.